In its sample, the clone carrying this T cell receptor (beta chain) was seen a few times. Its matching antigen is unknown. Germline V gene sequence: CDR1 DFQATT, CDR2 SNEGSKA (reference sequence). V was pared by 7 bases and J by 11 bases, with 17 bases of the junction left unmatched. The CDR3 has 15 residues. Around 10 milliliters of peripheral blood were drawn from each donor. This sample was included in a study of blood T cells in healthy people across ages. Primed by a sample-barcoded 5' primer and a J-beta primer mix, a second PCR proceeded for 7 to 11 cycles. One entry per CDR3 protein results from TCRdb running MiXCR on the 5' RACE reads. The sample includes roughly 860,000 distinct CDR3 sequences, 62% of them seen just once. General study results and limits: Without sorted subsets, naive and antigen-experienced compartments could not be conclusively compared.

The sequence came from a young man in good health. Sequenced sample: blood. The chain carries TRBV20-1 and TRBJ2-5, with 12 positions matching TRBD2. As DNA, the CDR3 is TGCAGTGTCTCGACCCCTAGCGGGGGGGGTGTTGAGCAGTACTTC. Encoded protein: CSVSTPSGGGVEQYF.